This entry lists 22 T cell receptor beta chains sequenced from one sample in a study of T cell clonotyping in hematopoietic cell transplantation. The method was immunoSEQ multiplex PCR; TCRdb's version includes in-frame clones alone and lacks a portion of them. Among 9,500 to 13,000 clones listed, 80% to 90% were seen once. Sequencing was performed on PBMCs, taken 100 days after allogeneic stem cell transplant. These receptors all come from a female patient aged 60 to 70 who had an allogeneic stem cell transplant from an unrelated donor, so the T cells may come from the graft donor. Some clones in this sample may be carry-over from other donors' samples.

This clone has a single count. The CDR3 DNA reads as TGTGCCAGCATCATCTCGGTAAGCTATAGCAATCAGCCCCAGCATTTT. It translates to CASIISVSYSNQPQHF. This chain uses TRBV6-4 with TRBJ1-5, with D hard to call. There are 16 residues in the CDR3. Germline V gene lookup returns CDR1 MRHNA and CDR2 SNTAGT. V lost 7 bases to trimming and J lost 0 bases, with 16 bases between them.

This clone appeared once. This rearrangement joins TRBV19 to TRBJ1-5; the D is unclear. The CDR3 spans 12 residues. From germline, CDR1 is LNHDA and CDR2 SQIVND (reference sequence). Trimming took 7 bases from V and 7 from J, leaving 11 bases between them. CDR3 sequence: CASTIGGQPQHF. The CDR3 DNA reads as TGTGCCAGTACCATCGGAGGACAGCCCCAGCATTTT. Drawing the rest from reference TRBV19 and TRBJ1-5, the complete variable domain is DGGITQSPKYLFRKEGQNVTLSCEQNLNHDAMYWYRQDPGQGLRLIYYSQIVNDFQKGDIAEGYSVSREKKESFPLTVTSAQKNPTAFYLCASTIGGQPQHFGDGTRLSIL.

This chain joins TRBV5-1 and TRBJ2-7; 10 bases agree with TRBD1. CDR1 is SGHRS, CDR2 YFSETQ, per germline. The J segment lost 2 bases and the V segment lost 4 bases, leaving 6 bases of the junction unmatched. CDR3 length equals 15 residues. The CDR3 bases are TGCGCCAGCAGCCCTACCGGGACAGGGGCCTACGAGCAGTACTTC. Protein: CASSPTGTGAYEQYF.

The V gene is TRBV9, the J gene TRBJ2-7; a possible D gene is TRBD2 (5 bases). The CDR3 spans 13 residues. V was cut by 0 bases and J by 6 bases, with 10 bases left in between. Looked up from germline, CDR1 is SGDLS and CDR2 is YYNGEE. The CDR3 region is CASSVGAAGEQYF. As DNA, the CDR3 is TGTGCCAGCAGCGTAGGGGCGGCGGGCGAGCAGTACTTC.

CDR3 DNA: TGTGCCAGTCTAGGGACTAGCGGGAGGGCCGGGGAGCTGTTTTTT. As protein: CASLGTSGRAGELFF. This chain joins TRBV7-8 and TRBJ2-2; TRBD2 matches 16 bases. There are 15 residues in the CDR3. V trimming: 9 bases; J trimming: 6 bases; junction bases outside the gene matches: 4. The germline V gene has CDR1 SGHVS and CDR2 FQNEAQ.

The chain carries TRBV29-1 and TRBJ1-2; weak D call: TRBD1 (6 bases). Germline-derived CDR1 and CDR2 are SQVTM and ANQGSEA. V was clipped by 0 bases and J by 8 bases, with 16 bases between them. The CDR3 is 14 residues long. The CDR3 sequence is CSVEDAQGPGGYTF. CDR3 DNA: TGCAGCGTTGAAGATGCCCAGGGGCCAGGGGGCTACACCTTC.

V is TRBV4-1 and J is TRBJ1-1; 8 bases are shared with TRBD1. The CDR3 has 17 residues. In germline, CDR1 is MGHRA, CDR2 YSYEKL. V trimming: 7 bases; J trimming: 2 bases; junction bases outside the gene matches: 15. The CDR3 region is CASNPLGAGGPNTEAFF. The CDR3 bases are TGCGCCAGCAACCCACTCGGGGCAGGGGGCCCAAACACTGAAGCTTTCTTT.

V usage is TRBV5-1 and J usage is TRBJ1-4, with D perhaps TRBD1 (6 bases). Trimming removed 4 bases from V and 8 bases from J, with 18 bases in between. The CDR3 contains 15 residues. The germline CDR1 and CDR2 sequences are SGHRS and YFSETQ. The CDR3 DNA is TGCGCCAGCAGCCCCGCCACTTTACAGGGCGAAAAACTGTTTTTT. Residues: CASSPATLQGEKLFF.

The J gene is TRBJ1-6, the V gene TRBV2; TRBD1 is a possible D gene (6 bases). V dropped 7 bases and J dropped 7 bases, with 14 bases sitting between them. The CDR3 spans 14 residues. The germline gives CDR1 SNHLY, CDR2 FYNNEI. CDR3 region: CASKVETGNSPLHF. Here the CDR3 DNA reads TGTGCCAGCAAAGTGGAGACAGGAAATTCACCCCTCCACTTT.

This chain connects TRBV7-2 to TRBJ2-1, with 7 positions matching TRBD2. The germline V gene encodes CDR1 SGHTA and CDR2 FQGNSA. V dropped 1 base and J dropped 7; count of bases not matched to a gene: 7. The CDR3 extends over 15 amino acids. The CDR3 is CASSLEAGMGNEQFF. DNA of the CDR3: TGTGCCAGCAGCTTAGAAGCGGGAATGGGGAATGAGCAGTTCTTC.

The V call is TRBV12-5, the J call TRBJ2-3; 12 bases align to TRBD2. The CDR3 is made up of 17 amino acids. Germline V gene data show CDR1 as LGHNT and CDR2 as FRNRAP. V was pared by 6 bases and J by 3 bases, with 10 bases of the junction left unmatched. CDR3 DNA sequence: TGTGCTAGTGGACAACGACTAGCGGGAGAGGGTACAGATACGCAGTATTTT. It specifies CASGQRLAGEGTDTQYF.

The CDR3 bases are TGTGCCAGCAGTTCAAGCGGGAGTAGAGAGACCCAGTACTTC. Its protein product is CASSSSGSRETQYF. The genes are TRBV27 and TRBJ2-5; 8 bases line up with TRBD2. With V trimmed by 4 bases and J by 4 bases, 5 bases remained unmatched. The CDR3 totals 14 residues. CDR1 and CDR2 from the germline V gene are MNHEY and SMNVEV (reference sequence).

The genes are TRBV25-1 and TRBJ1-2, with 10 bases matching TRBD1. Germline V gene data show CDR1 as MGHDK and CDR2 as SYGVNS. CDR3 length: 14 residues. The J segment lost 6 bases and the V segment lost 3 bases, leaving 4 bases of the junction unmatched. The CDR3 DNA reads TGTGCCAGCAGTGAGACAGGGGGCAGAGATGGCTACACCTTC. Translation gives CASSETGGRDGYTF.

This clone has more than one count but fewer than ten. The sample carries other DNA sequences with the same CDR3. V is TRBV11-2 and J is TRBJ2-7, with D perhaps TRBD2 (5 bases). Trimming stripped 2 bases from V and 3 bases from J, with 8 bases between. This CDR3 contains 13 residues. Germline V lookup: CDR1 SGHAT, CDR2 FQNNGV. The CDR3 sequence is CASSLMGSYEQYF. CDR3 coding DNA: TGTGCCAGCAGCTTAATGGGGAGCTACGAGCAGTACTTC.

The chain links TRBV11-2 to TRBJ2-1, with a tentative D call TRBD2 (5 bases). CDR1 is SGHAT and CDR2 is FQNNGV in the germline V gene. Trimming stripped 2 bases from V and 15 bases from J, with 29 bases between. CDR3 length: 17 residues. The CDR3, as DNA: TGTGCCAGCAGCTTAAGGCCTCGGACTCTATTTGCAGGAGCCTTGTTCTTC. It codes for CASSLRPRTLFAGALFF. The entire variable domain, with the rest obtained from reference TRBV11-2 and TRBJ2-1, is as follows: EAGVAQSPRYKIIEKRQSVAFWCNPISGHATLYWYQQILGQGPKLLIQFQNNGVVDDSQLPKDRFSAERLKGVDSTLKIQPAKLEDSAVYLCASSLRPRTLFAGALFFGPGTRLTVL.

This rearrangement joins TRBV29-1 to TRBJ1-2; no clear D gene. The germline V and J ends were trimmed by 0 bases and 4 bases, with 24 bases remaining between them. CDR1 is SQVTM and CDR2 is ANQGSEA in the germline V gene. This CDR3 spans 18 amino acids. The CDR3 sequence is CSVEDLTKGFPEAYGYTF. The CDR3, as DNA: TGCAGCGTTGAAGATCTGACGAAAGGTTTTCCAGAGGCCTATGGCTACACCTTC.

The chain combines TRBV10-3 with TRBJ1-1; D unresolved. V was trimmed by 10 bases and J by 0 bases, leaving 12 bases between them. Germline lookup yields CDR1 ENHRY and CDR2 SYGVKD. This CDR3 spans 13 amino acids. CDR3 nucleotide sequence: TGTGCCAGTTTGACACAGATGAACACTGAAGCTTTCTTT. Translating it yields CASLTQMNTEAFF.

The chain is built from TRBV29-1 and TRBJ1-2, with TRBD1 as a possible D gene (6 bases). Germline-derived CDR1 and CDR2 are SQVTM and ANQGSEA. This CDR3 is built from 13 residues. V was trimmed by 4 bases and J by 4 bases, leaving 13 bases between them. CDR3 region: CSVGLRGGYGYTF. The DNA for the CDR3 is TGCAGCGTTGGCCTCAGGGGCGGCTATGGCTACACCTTC.

This clone was recorded once. V is TRBV11-1 and J is TRBJ1-1; weak D call: TRBD1 (5 bases). CDR3 length equals 14 residues. Deletions cut 5 bases from V and 1 base from J, with 11 bases between. CDR1 and CDR2 (germline): SGHAT, FQDESV (reference sequence). The CDR3 nucleotides read TGTGCCAGCAGCCCGTTGCAGGGGAACACTGAAGCTTTCTTT. Residues: CASSPLQGNTEAFF.

The V and J genes are TRBV4-2 and TRBJ2-3; either TRBD1 or TRBD2 may supply D (7 bases each). From germline, CDR1 is LGHNA and CDR2 YNFKEQ. CDR3 size: 16 residues. The germline V and J ends were trimmed by 6 bases and 1 base, with 17 bases remaining between them. The CDR3 DNA sequence: TGTGCCAGCAGGCCCAGGGGGAGGGATGGCACAGATACGCAGTATTTT. Translation gives CASRPRGRDGTDTQYF.

The chain uses TRBV11-2 and TRBJ2-7, with D possibly being TRBD1 or TRBD2 (6 bases each). The V gene's germline CDR1 is SGHAT and CDR2 FQNNGV. The CDR3 runs to 16 residues. V lost 5 bases and J 7 bases, leaving 24 bases between the germline ends. The CDR3 region has the DNA TGTGCCAGCAGCCCGGTGGGGCTAGCGATAAGGGGGGAGCAGTACTTC. Encoded protein: CASSPVGLAIRGEQYF.

The rearrangement uses TRBV5-1 and TRBJ2-1; tentative D call: TRBD2 (5 bases). This CDR3 has 13 residues. The ends were cut back, 0 bases at V and 6 bases at J, with 7 bases in the middle. Germline V gene lookup returns CDR1 SGHRS and CDR2 YFSETQ. The CDR3 loop reads CASSLGGINEQFF. CDR3 sequence (DNA): TGCGCCAGCAGCTTGGGAGGGATCAATGAGCAGTTCTTC.